The T cell receptor (beta chain) under discussion was sequenced for a study of T cell responses to AZD1222 COVID-19 vaccine. Whole-study context: Researchers grouped second doses given at about 4 or about 12 weeks into one pool.

The CDR3 covers 16 residues. Germline CDR1 MNHEY, CDR2 SMNVEV (reference sequence). Trimming removed 3 bases from V and 1 base from J, with 16 bases in between. Sequencing was performed with immunoSEQ multiplex PCR; in TCRdb, only in-frame clones are kept and a portion is missing. The repertoire has around 200,000 clones, 85% to 95% of them found once; the top ten carry approximately 3.9%. Concerning this clone: Its target is unknown.

General study findings and limits: There were mostly white British donors and more females than males, and clonal diversity was possibly underestimated.

The specimen was peripheral blood, collected on day 0 of AZD1222 vaccination. This clonotype was obtained from an adult in good health. The V call is TRBV27, the J call TRBJ2-7; a possible D gene is TRBD2 (5 bases). This CDR3 reads CASSLGLERISYEQYF. CDR3 coding DNA: TGTGCCAGCAGTTTGGGCCTAGAGCGGATATCCTACGAGCAGTACTTC.